A selection of T cell receptor beta chains follows, all from one sample in a study of vaccination and CD4 T cells after COVID-19. One entry per CDR3 protein, called by TCRdb with MiXCR from the PCR reads. This sample carries around 5,000 distinct CDR3 sequences, roughly 40% of them seen once, and the ten largest clones take 40% to 45%. For these receptors, no antigen is known. Sample: CD4+ T cells from blood, cultured in vitro. Receptors were obtained from a human donor in good health. The CDR3 runs from the conserved cysteine through the conserved F or W. A D gene is named only where the DNA matches it firmly. Clone size is given for some rows only: seen once, a few or many times, or a class if the clone is expanded.

V gene	D gene	J gene	clone size	CDR3 protein	CDR3 DNA
TRBV7-8	-	TRBJ2-5	-	CASRLGVGETQYF	TGTGCCAGCAGACTAGGGGTGGGGGAGACCCAGTACTTC
TRBV18	-	TRBJ1-1	-	CASSPPGTLNTEAFF	TGTGCCAGCTCACCTCCCGGGACGCTGAACACTGAAGCTTTCTTT
TRBV2	-	TRBJ2-7	-	CASSEGYEQYF	TGTGCCAGCAGTGAAGGGTACGAGCAGTACTTC
TRBV19	-	TRBJ1-1	-	CASSIAFEAFF	TGTGCCAGTAGTATAGCTTTTGAAGCTTTCTTT
TRBV27	TRBD2	TRBJ2-7	-	CASSHGLAGTTYEQYF	TGTGCCAGCAGTCACGGACTAGCGGGTACCACCTACGAGCAGTACTTC
TRBV6-1	-	TRBJ1-1	-	CASTPQGNTEAFF	TGTGCCAGCACCCCACAGGGGAACACTGAAGCTTTCTTT
TRBV20-1	-	TRBJ2-7	-	CSARDLSGGPQDEQYF	TGCAGTGCTAGAGATTTGAGTGGCGGCCCTCAGGACGAGCAGTACTTC
TRBV20-1	-	TRBJ1-1	-	CSAWSDTEAFF	TGCAGTGCTTGGTCTGACACTGAAGCTTTCTTT
TRBV27	TRBD1	TRBJ1-1	-	CASSMGQLMNTEAFF	TGTGCCAGCAGTATGGGACAGCTCATGAACACTGAAGCTTTCTTT
TRBV20-1	-	TRBJ1-1	-	CSARDPSTEAFF	TGCAGTGCTAGGGATCCCAGCACTGAAGCTTTCTTT
TRBV18	TRBD1	TRBJ1-1	-	CASSQMDRGLNTEAFF	TGTGCCAGCTCACAGATGGACAGGGGGCTGAACACTGAAGCTTTCTTT
TRBV7-9	-	TRBJ1-5	few	CASSRQSNQPQHF	TGTGCCAGCAGCCGACAGAGCAATCAGCCCCAGCATTTT
TRBV2	-	TRBJ1-1	-	CASSEGLPGHTEAFF	TGTGCCAGCAGTGAGGGTCTGCCAGGGCACACTGAAGCTTTCTTT
TRBV6-1	-	TRBJ2-1	-	CASSEVSSYNEQFF	TGTGCCAGCAGTGAAGTTAGCTCCTACAATGAGCAGTTCTTC
TRBV7-9	-	TRBJ1-1	few	CASSSFLTEAFF	TGTGCCAGCAGCTCCTTTCTCACTGAAGCTTTCTTT
TRBV5-1	TRBD1	TRBJ1-1	once	CASSRATGVITEAFF	TGCGCCAGCAGCCGAGCTACAGGGGTCATCACTGAAGCTTTCTTT
TRBV2	-	TRBJ1-3	-	CASRRMTDGNTIYF	TGTGCCAGCAGGAGAATGACAGACGGAAACACCATATATTTT
TRBV5-1	TRBD1	TRBJ2-7	medium-sized	CASSLTGAEQYF	TGCGCCAGCAGCTTGACAGGGGCCGAGCAGTACTTC
TRBV6-4	-	TRBJ2-2	few	CASSDSSTGELFF	TGTGCCAGCAGTGACTCTAGCACCGGGGAGCTGTTTTTT
TRBV24-1	-	TRBJ1-2	few	CATSDFRGAYTF	TGTGCCACCAGTGATTTTCGGGGCGCATACACCTTC
TRBV7-2	TRBD1	TRBJ1-1	-	CASSSQGAHTEAFF	TGTGCCAGCAGCTCTCAGGGGGCGCACACTGAAGCTTTCTTT
TRBV27	-	TRBJ1-1	few	CASSPSIEAFF	TGTGCCAGCAGCCCCTCAATTGAAGCTTTCTTT
TRBV7-3	TRBD1	TRBJ1-6	few	CASSTGGNGSPLHF	TGTGCCAGCAGTACAGGGGGCAACGGTTCACCCCTCCACTTT
TRBV19	-	TRBJ2-1	-	CASSIVLVATYNEQFF	TGTGCCAGTAGTATAGTCCTCGTTGCTACCTACAATGAGCAGTTCTTC
TRBV10-3	-	TRBJ1-5	-	CAISESNQPQHF	TGTGCCATCAGTGAGTCGAACCAGCCCCAGCATTTT
TRBV15	TRBD2	TRBJ2-3	few	CATSRVAGNTDTQYF	TGTGCCACCAGCAGAGTAGCGGGTAACACAGATACGCAGTATTTT
TRBV7-8	-	TRBJ1-2	few	CASSHLQGRYTF	TGTGCCAGCAGCCACTTACAGGGTCGCTACACCTTC
TRBV2	-	TRBJ1-1	-	CASHRDVNTEAFF	TGTGCCAGCCACCGGGACGTTAACACTGAAGCTTTCTTT
TRBV6-1	TRBD1	TRBJ1-6	-	CASRETGATNSPLHF	TGTGCCAGCAGGGAAACAGGGGCCACGAATTCACCCCTCCACTTT
TRBV7-2	-	TRBJ1-1	large	CARDRRETNTEAFF	TGTGCCCGAGACCGGAGGGAAACGAACACTGAAGCTTTCTTT
TRBV6-5	-	TRBJ1-2	-	CASSDRESYGYTF	TGTGCCAGCAGTGACCGGGAATCCTATGGCTACACCTTC
TRBV5-1	-	TRBJ1-1	-	CASSPGGQGPPEAFF	TGCGCCAGCAGCCCGGGGGGTCAGGGGCCCCCTGAAGCTTTCTTT
TRBV6-1	TRBD1	TRBJ1-2	-	CASSGLRQGNFRDGYTF	TGTGCCAGCAGTGGACTGCGACAGGGGAACTTTAGAGATGGCTACACCTTC
TRBV27	-	TRBJ2-1	few	CASSRVPANEQFF	TGTGCCAGCAGCAGGGTCCCCGCTAATGAGCAGTTCTTC
TRBV20-1	-	TRBJ2-5	once	CSARDPRKETQYF	TGCAGTGCTAGAGATCCCAGAAAAGAGACCCAGTACTTC
TRBV6-5	-	TRBJ1-2	few	CASSSQGRYGYTF	TGTGCCAGCAGTTCCCAGGGTCGGTATGGCTACACCTTC
TRBV6-4	-	TRBJ1-2	-	CASTPQVGDYGYTF	TGTGCCAGCACTCCGCAGGTCGGTGACTATGGCTACACCTTC
TRBV7-9	-	TRBJ1-6	few	CASSLAEGWPPLHF	TGTGCCAGCAGCTTAGCCGAAGGGTGGCCACCCCTCCACTTT
TRBV6-1	TRBD1	TRBJ2-7	-	CASSAGTVGYEQYF	TGTGCCAGCAGTGCCGGGACAGTAGGCTACGAGCAGTACTTC
TRBV20-1	-	TRBJ2-3	few	CSASIGSDTQYF	TGCAGTGCTAGTATAGGCAGCGATACGCAGTATTTT
TRBV12-3/TRBV12-4	-	TRBJ2-3	-	CASSWSATDTQYF	TGTGCCAGCAGTTGGTCAGCCACAGATACGCAGTATTTT